A single sample gave rise to the 9 T cell receptor beta chains below, sequenced in a study of graft-versus-host responses after intestinal transplantation (dated by TCRdb to 2020 to 2022). For these receptors, no antigen is known. Libraries were built with the immunoSEQ multiplex PCR assay. TCRdb carries this immuneACCESS record with in-frame sequences only. Its versions omit some clonotypes, under half of them owing to an unresolved V gene in the studies checked, with the rest unexplained. The sample data list 90,000 to 130,000 clones, and 93% of these were observed just once. The top ten clonotypes cover 1.2% of the sample. Read against the paper, the sample's time point label means: cells obtained before transplantation from donor or recipient. Sequences were derived from unstimulated CD8+ T cells sorted from spleen or lymph node cells, sampled before transplant. The receptors were sampled from a human donor who was the organ donor for an intestinal transplant.

This clone has just a few counts. The V and J genes are TRBV2 and TRBJ2-3, with D perhaps matching TRBD1 (5 bases). CDR1 is SNHLY, CDR2 FYNNEI, per germline. CDR3 length: 15 amino acids. V lost 7 bases to trimming and J lost 4 bases, with 18 bases between them. The CDR3 loop is CASNLGRPSSDTQYF. The DNA of the CDR3 is TGTGCCAGCAACCTGGGGCGGCCTTCGTCAGATACGCAGTATTTT.

The chain employs TRBV4-1 and TRBJ2-2, with D unresolved. The CDR3 is 15 residues long. The V end lost 0 bases, the J end lost 3 bases, and 8 bases lay between the germline ends. The germline gives CDR1 MGHRA, CDR2 YSYEKL. The chain's CDR3 is CASSQEPRYTGELFF. In DNA, the CDR3 is TGCGCCAGCAGCCAAGAGCCCAGATACACCGGGGAGCTGTTTTTT.

This clone has a handful of counts. The V call is TRBV5-6, the J call TRBJ2-7, with 13 bases lining up with TRBD2. CDR3 length equals 15 residues. Germline loops: CDR1 SGHDT, CDR2 YYEEEE. J gave up 6 bases and V 1 base, and 4 bases lay outside the gene matches. The CDR3 sequence is CASSLLGLAGSEQYF. DNA of the CDR3: TGTGCCAGCAGCTTGCTGGGACTAGCGGGATCCGAGCAGTACTTC.

The chain carries TRBV28 and TRBJ1-4, with 7 bases aligning to TRBD1. Trimming cost V 6 bases and J 0 bases; bases outside gene matches: 16. Germline V gives CDR1 MDHEN, CDR2 SYDVKM. CDR3 size: 19 residues. The CDR3 nucleotides are TGTGCCAGCAGGTTAGACCGACAGGGCCTCATAGCAACTAATGAAAAACTGTTTTTT. Protein sequence: CASRLDRQGLIATNEKLFF. Based on the CDR3 plus reference TRBV28 and TRBJ1-4, the full variable domain is DVKVTQSSRYLVKRTGEKVFLECVQDMDHENMFWYRQDPGLGLRLIYFSYDVKMKEKGDIPEGYSVSREKKERFSLILESASTNQTSMYLCASRLDRQGLIATNEKLFFGSGTQLSVL.

The chain is built from TRBV27 and TRBJ1-2, with D maybe TRBD1 (5 bases). Germline lookup yields CDR1 MNHEY and CDR2 SMNVEV (reference sequence). Trimming took off 2 bases at V and 5 bases at J, with 12 bases between the two ends. This CDR3 region has 14 residues. The CDR3 is CASSLKGNGYGYTF. The CDR3 nucleotides read TGTGCCAGCAGTTTAAAGGGGAATGGGTATGGCTACACCTTC.

The chain joins TRBV7-9 to TRBJ1-2; weak D call: TRBD1 (5 bases). Between the trimmed V and J ends, which lost 5 bases and 2 bases, there was a span of 21 bases. Germline CDR1 SEHNR, CDR2 FQNEAQ (reference sequence). This CDR3 contains 17 residues. This chain's CDR3 is CASSPNLRVVENYGYTF. The CDR3 nucleotides are TGTGCCAGCAGCCCCAATCTCAGGGTGGTAGAGAACTATGGCTACACCTTC.

The chain has TRBV27 and TRBJ2-2, with D possibly TRBD2 on 6 matching bases. Germline CDR1 is MNHEY and CDR2 is SMNVEV (reference sequence). Trimming removed 5 bases at V and 6 bases at J, with 13 bases between. CDR3 length: 14 residues. CDR3 DNA sequence: TGTGCCAGCAGTCCAGGGACTCGTCCCGGGGAGCTGTTTTTT. It yields the protein CASSPGTRPGELFF.

V is TRBV4-2 and J is TRBJ2-3; D gene uncertain. CDR3 length: 16 amino acids. Trimming cost V 4 bases and J 5 bases, with 19 bases left between them. CDR1 and CDR2 (germline): LGHNA, YNFKEQ. The CDR3 here is CASSLEAIPGRDTQYF. The DNA for the CDR3 is TGTGCCAGCAGCCTCGAGGCCATCCCAGGACGAGATACGCAGTATTTT.

The CDR3: CASSIVSERQPQHF. The DNA of the CDR3 is TGTGCCAGTAGTATAGTTAGCGAGCGCCAGCCCCAGCATTTT. This chain connects TRBV19 to TRBJ1-5; no clear D. Germline values: CDR1 LNHDA, CDR2 SQIVND (reference sequence). The CDR3 sequence is 14 residues long. V shed 1 base and J shed 7 bases, with 11 bases lying between them.